These T cell receptor beta chains were read from a single sample in a study of PD-1 blockade in classical Hodgkin lymphoma. Clones were read by immunoSEQ multiplex PCR, and TCRdb kept only the in-frame ones, dropping some. Of about 93,000 clones in the sample, around 80% are singletons; the top ten hold over 7.5%. The sample was peripheral blood mononuclear cells (PBMCs), taken before the fourth cycle of nivolumab. The source is a human donor with classical Hodgkin lymphoma. Each CDR3 is given with its conserved first and last residue. The D gene is left open where the match is weak.

v_gene: TRBV19
j_gene: TRBJ1-5
d_gene: TRBD1
CDR3nt: TGTGCCAGTAGCACTCGACAGGGGGGCAATCAGCCCCAGCATTTT
CDR3aa: CASSTRQGGNQPQHF

v_gene: TRBV11-2
j_gene: TRBJ2-5
d_gene: TRBD2
CDR3nt: TGTGCCAGCAGCTTAGCCGGACTAGCGGGAGAGACCCAGTACTTC
CDR3aa: CASSLAGLAGETQYF

v_gene: TRBV4-2
j_gene: TRBJ2-3
d_gene: TRBD2
CDR3nt: TGTGCCAGCAGCCAAGATACGAACTATGTAGCGGGAGTTACCACAGATACGCAGTATTTT
CDR3aa: CASSQDTNYVAGVTTDTQYF

v_gene: TRBV7-2
j_gene: TRBJ2-5
d_gene: -
CDR3nt: TGTGCCAGCAGCTTAGGGGGGGCACAAGAGACCCAGTACTTC
CDR3aa: CASSLGGAQETQYF

v_gene: TRBV18
j_gene: TRBJ2-7
d_gene: -
CDR3nt: TGTGCCAGCTCACCAGAGCCCGACGAGCAGTACTTC
CDR3aa: CASSPEPDEQYF

v_gene: TRBV27
j_gene: TRBJ2-7
d_gene: TRBD1
CDR3nt: TGTGCCAGCTGGGACAGGGGGTCCCACGAGCAGTACTTC
CDR3aa: CASWDRGSHEQYF

v_gene: TRBV28
j_gene: TRBJ2-1
d_gene: TRBD2
CDR3nt: TGTGCCAGCAGCCCCACTAGCGGGGGGCGAGGTGAGCAGTTCTTC
CDR3aa: CASSPTSGGRGEQFF

v_gene: TRBV5-1
j_gene: TRBJ2-7
d_gene: -
CDR3nt: TGCGCCAGCAGCTTTGACAGTTACGAGCAGTACTTC
CDR3aa: CASSFDSYEQYF

v_gene: TRBV7-6
j_gene: TRBJ2-1
d_gene: TRBD2
CDR3nt: TGTGCCAGCAGCTTAGGGGTGGCGGGGGGATACAATGAGCAGTTCTTC
CDR3aa: CASSLGVAGGYNEQFF

v_gene: TRBV6-1
j_gene: TRBJ2-1
d_gene: -
CDR3nt: TGTGCCAGCAGTGAAGTTGAATTGCAGTTCTTC
CDR3aa: CASSEVELQFF

v_gene: TRBV11-2
j_gene: TRBJ2-7
d_gene: -
CDR3nt: TGTGCCAGCAGCTTAGGCCTCAGGGGAGGCTACGAGCAGTACTTC
CDR3aa: CASSLGLRGGYEQYF